A single sample gave rise to the 3 T cell receptor beta chains below, sequenced in a study of T cell responses to AZD1222 COVID-19 vaccine. Sequencing used immunoSEQ multiplex PCR; TCRdb keeps in-frame clones, though not all of them. The table has around 120,000 clones, about 85% seen once. The specimen comprised peripheral blood, sampled on day 0 of AZD1222 vaccination. These receptors were obtained from an adult in good health.

V gene TRBV19 combines with J gene TRBJ1-4, with unresolved D. Germline V gene lookup returns CDR1 LNHDA and CDR2 SQIVND (reference sequence). The CDR3 spans 14 residues. Trimming pared 9 bases from V and 0 bases from J, leaving 11 bases between. The CDR3 bases are TGTGCCAGCAAGGACGGCCCAACTAATGAAAAACTGTTTTTT. Its translation: CASKDGPTNEKLFF.

V and J are TRBV5-5 and TRBJ1-5; no reliable D call. Trimming took 1 base from V and 4 from J, leaving 6 bases between them. Germline loops: CDR1 SGHKS, CDR2 YYEKEE (reference sequence). The CDR3 is 13 residues long. The CDR3 is CASSLMGNQPQHF. CDR3 DNA: TGTGCCAGCAGCTTGATGGGGAATCAGCCCCAGCATTTT.

The chain carries TRBV19 and TRBJ2-7; maybe TRBD1 (6 bases). The CDR3 length is 14 residues. Deletions cut 3 bases from V and 2 bases from J, with 11 bases between. CDR1 LNHDA and CDR2 SQIVND come from the germline V gene (reference sequence). CDR3 sequence: CASSIQGPAYEQYF. The CDR3 nucleotides read TGTGCCAGTAGTATCCAGGGGCCGGCCTACGAGCAGTACTTC.